These 6 T cell receptor beta chains came from one sample sequenced in a study of HIV-infected patients and healthy controls. TCRdb re-called the 5' RACE reads with MiXCR, one entry per CDR3 protein. The sample has 70,000 or so distinct CDR3 sequences, about 17% seen once. Sequenced material: CD4+ T cells from blood. The receptors here all came from a human donor in good health.

This clonotype was counted between two and nine times. The chain uses TRBV6-6 and TRBJ2-4; D is unresolved. The CDR3 is made up of 12 amino acids. V lost 2 bases, J lost 5 bases, and 4 bases lay in between. Germline V gives CDR1 MNHNY, CDR2 SVGAGI (reference sequence). CDR3 DNA: TGTGCCAGCAGTTACCGGCAAAACATTCAGTACTTC. Translation: CASSYRQNIQYF.

The V call is TRBV5-1, the J call TRBJ2-6; 7 bases are a match to TRBD1. CDR1 is SGHRS, CDR2 YFSETQ, per germline. V lost 4 bases to trimming and J lost 4 bases; unmatched junction nucleotides: 8. The CDR3 has 16 amino acids. The DNA of the CDR3 is TGCGCCAGCAGCGGGTCGACAGGGACCGGGGCCAACGTCCTGACTTTC. It translates to CASSGSTGTGANVLTF.

The sample holds many counts of this clonotype. The CDR3: CSARGGGHTQYF. CDR3 nucleotides: TGCAGTGCTAGAGGCGGGGGTCATACGCAGTATTTT. The rearrangement links TRBV20-1 to TRBJ2-3; 7 bases line up with TRBD2. CDR3 size: 12 residues. Germline CDR1 is DFQATT and CDR2 is SNEGSKA (reference sequence). Unmatched junction bases numbered 2, after V lost 1 base and J lost 7 bases.

V usage is TRBV28 and J usage is TRBJ1-5; D gene ambiguous. The CDR3 totals 14 residues. The V end lost 6 bases, the J end lost 2 bases, and 11 bases lay between the germline ends. CDR1 is MDHEN, CDR2 SYDVKM, per germline. The CDR3: CASRRSRGNQPQHF. CDR3 DNA sequence: TGTGCCAGCAGGCGCTCTAGGGGCAATCAGCCCCAGCATTTT.

The genes are TRBV20-1 and TRBJ2-7, with 13 positions matching TRBD2. Germline CDR1 is DFQATT and CDR2 is SNEGSKA (reference sequence). The CDR3 contains 15 residues. V trimming: 3 bases; J trimming: 1 base; junction bases outside the gene matches: 3. The CDR3 here is CSASRLAGGSYEQYF. CDR3 bases: TGCAGTGCTAGTAGACTAGCGGGAGGATCCTACGAGCAGTACTTC.

This clonotype occurred once. V gene TRBV18 combines with J gene TRBJ1-5; D not resolved. CDR1 KGHSH and CDR2 LQKENI come from the germline V gene. CDR3 length: 15 amino acids. V was clipped by 4 bases and J by 2 bases, with 12 bases between them. The CDR3 nucleotides read TGTGCCAGCTCACTCGAGACCGGGGGCAATCAGCCCCAGCATTTT. This encodes CASSLETGGNQPQHF.